The 15 T cell receptor beta chains listed next were all sequenced from one sample in a study of OX40 agonist ivuxolimab in advanced cancers. Measured with immunoSEQ multiplex PCR; TCRdb has only the in-frame clones, and not every one. The table lists over 70,000 clones, 78% of them singletons, with 5% to 6% in the top ten. The specimen was CD4+ or CD8+ T cells sorted from blood, collected in a trial of the OX40 agonist ivuxolimab. The receptors come from an adult with an advanced solid tumor such as melanoma, head and neck, liver or kidney cancer.

The chain has TRBV6-5 and TRBJ1-5; TRBD1 matches 7 bases. The CDR3 is made up of 15 amino acids. The germline CDR1 and CDR2 sequences are MNHEY and SVGAGI. The V segment lost 6 bases and the J segment 2 bases; nucleotides outside the gene matches: 7. CDR3 in DNA: TGTGCCAGCAGCTCGGACAGGAGGGGCAATCAGCCCCAGCATTTT. It codes for CASSSDRRGNQPQHF.

V and J are TRBV20-1 and TRBJ1-3; tentative D call: TRBD1 (5 bases). Germline V lookup: CDR1 DFQATT, CDR2 SNEGSKA (reference sequence). This CDR3 spans 10 amino acids. The V end lost 6 bases, the J end lost 8 bases, and 8 bases lay between the germline ends. The CDR3 sequence is CSARGDTIYF. The CDR3 DNA follows: TGCAGTGCGAGGGGTGACACCATATATTTT.

In this sample, this clone turned up once. This chain joins TRBV27 and TRBJ2-1; D tentatively reads TRBD1 or TRBD2 (6 bases each). The length of the CDR3 is 15 residues. V lost 7 bases to trimming and J lost 2 bases, with 15 bases between them. CDR1 MNHEY and CDR2 SMNVEV come from the germline V gene (reference sequence). The chain's CDR3 is CASKIRGDPYNEQFF. For the CDR3, the DNA is TGTGCCAGCAAAATTAGGGGGGATCCCTACAATGAGCAGTTCTTC.

This clone was seen a single time. V usage is TRBV29-1 and J usage is TRBJ1-4, with a tentative D call TRBD1 (5 bases). The germline CDR1 and CDR2 sequences are SQVTM and ANQGSEA. Deletions cut 1 base from V and 7 bases from J, with 13 bases between. The CDR3 runs to 14 residues. The CDR3 loop reads CSVEGGRAGEKLFF. The CDR3 DNA follows: TGCAGCGTTGAAGGGGGCCGGGCTGGTGAAAAACTGTTTTTT.

The rearrangement joins TRBV5-4 to TRBJ1-1, with D possibly TRBD1 on 5 matching bases. V gave up 2 bases and J gave up 0 bases, with 17 bases separating them. The CDR3 contains 17 residues. Per the germline V gene, CDR1 is SGHNT and CDR2 is YYREEE (reference sequence). The CDR3 reads CASSFYVGQGVNTEAFF. CDR3 in DNA: TGTGCCAGCAGCTTTTATGTAGGGCAGGGTGTGAACACTGAAGCTTTCTTT.

The chain has TRBV15 and TRBJ1-2, with D tentatively TRBD1 (5 bases). The ends were cut back, 0 bases at V and 7 bases at J, with 15 bases in the middle. Germline V gene lookup returns CDR1 LNHNV and CDR2 YYDKDF (reference sequence). This CDR3 region has 15 residues. This CDR3 is CATSRDVRGNVGYTF. The CDR3 nucleotides read TGTGCCACCAGCAGAGATGTCCGGGGGAATGTTGGCTACACCTTC.

The CDR3 DNA sequence: TGTGCCAGCACCCGACTGGACAGGTCGAACACTGAAGCTTTCTTT. Translation: CASTRLDRSNTEAFF. The gene calls are TRBV6-1 and TRBJ1-1, with 7 bases lining up with TRBD1. The CDR3 contains 15 residues. V shed 7 bases, J shed 1 base, and the junction held 9 bases outside the gene matches. Germline assignment: CDR1 MNHNS and CDR2 SASEGT.

The chain recombines TRBV19 with TRBJ1-6, with 8 bases matching TRBD1. This CDR3 is built from 17 residues. Germline V gene sequence: CDR1 LNHDA, CDR2 SQIVND (reference sequence). V dropped 7 bases and J dropped 9; count of bases not matched to a gene: 17. The CDR3 region is CASIDRTGTEGSSPLHF. DNA of the CDR3: TGTGCCAGTATTGATCGGACAGGGACCGAGGGGAGTTCACCCCTCCACTTT.

In its sample, this clone is medium-sized. The chain carries TRBV5-1 and TRBJ2-7, with 7 bases fitting TRBD1. The V gene's germline CDR1 is SGHRS and CDR2 YFSETQ. V lost 7 bases to trimming and J lost 3 bases; unmatched junction nucleotides: 10. The CDR3 is made up of 14 amino acids. For the CDR3, the DNA is TGCGCCAGCCAGAACCCGACAGGGAACTACGAGCAGTACTTC. Translating gives CASQNPTGNYEQYF.

The V call is TRBV5-1, the J call TRBJ1-2; 7 positions match TRBD1. Trimming removed 0 bases from V and 10 bases from J; junction bases left unmatched: 9. Looked up from germline, CDR1 is SGHRS and CDR2 is YFSETQ. The CDR3 covers 14 residues. CDR3 sequence: CASSLGGQGGIYTF. In nucleotides, the CDR3 is TGCGCCAGCAGCTTGGGAGGCCAGGGGGGAATCTACACCTTC.

This chain links TRBV19 with TRBJ2-7; 10 bases map to TRBD2. This CDR3 contains 15 residues. Germline assignment: CDR1 LNHDA and CDR2 SQIVND (reference sequence). V dropped 6 bases and J dropped 2; count of bases not matched to a gene: 7. The CDR3 DNA follows: TGTGCCAGTAGCCCTAGCGGGAGTCGTCCCTACGAGCAGTACTTC. This codes for CASSPSGSRPYEQYF. The entire variable domain, with the rest obtained from reference TRBV19 and TRBJ2-7, is as follows: DGGITQSPKYLFRKEGQNVTLSCEQNLNHDAMYWYRQDPGQGLRLIYYSQIVNDFQKGDIAEGYSVSREKKESFPLTVTSAQKNPTAFYLCASSPSGSRPYEQYFGPGTRLTVT.

V and J are TRBV11-2 and TRBJ2-5; 7 bases match TRBD2. Germline V gives CDR1 SGHAT, CDR2 FQNNGV. The length of the CDR3 is 17 residues. The V and J ends lost 0 bases and 2 bases, in that order; junction bases with no gene match: 9. The CDR3 protein is CASSLEGLAAPQETQYF. CDR3 DNA sequence: TGTGCCAGCAGCTTAGAGGGGCTAGCGGCGCCTCAAGAGACCCAGTACTTC.

This clone turned up a few times. The rearrangement uses TRBV27 and TRBJ1-5, with 9 bases that match TRBD1. J was trimmed by 7 bases and V by 6 bases; bases with no gene match: 1. CDR1 MNHEY and CDR2 SMNVEV come from the germline V gene (reference sequence). There are 12 residues in the CDR3. For the CDR3, the DNA is TGTGCCAGCAGGACAGGGGGACAGCCCCAGCATTTT. Encoded protein: CASRTGGQPQHF.

The chain joins TRBV5-5 to TRBJ1-2; TRBD1 might be the D (5 bases). The CDR3 is 13 amino acids. V was clipped by 6 bases and J by 8 bases, with 17 bases between them. Germline assignment: CDR1 SGHKS and CDR2 YYEKEE (reference sequence). The CDR3 DNA reads TGTGCCAGCACCCCCCCGCGGGGGAACGGCTACACCTTC. Amino acids: CASTPPRGNGYTF. Supplemented by reference TRBV5-5 and TRBJ1-2, the full variable domain reads DAGVTQSPTHLIKTRGQQVTLRCSPISGHKSVSWYQQVLGQGPQFIFQYYEKEERGRGNFPDRFSARQFPNYSSELNVNALLLGDSALYLCASTPPRGNGYTFGSGTRLTVV.

In its sample, this clone was seen a few times. The chain links TRBV2 to TRBJ2-5; 8 nucleotides match TRBD2. The CDR3 has 14 residues. Germline CDR1 reads SNHLY; CDR2 reads FYNNEI. Trimming removed 7 bases from V and 4 bases from J; junction bases left unmatched: 8. CDR3 nucleotide sequence: TGTGCCAGCACCCCAGCCCGGGGGGGAGAGACCCAGTACTTC. Amino acids: CASTPARGGETQYF.